This entry is about one T cell receptor beta chain. This sample was included in a study of identical twins. This CDR3 has 15 amino acids. V shed 4 bases and J shed 8 bases, with 18 bases lying between them. From germline, CDR1 is PRHDT and CDR2 FYEKMQ (reference sequence). TCRdb re-called the 5' RACE reads through MiXCR, storing one row per CDR3 protein. The data show hundreds of thousands of distinct CDR3 sequences, around 20% seen once. This same sample was also taken into another study, of T cells expressing NK-cell markers. That investigation notes: The CD3+CD56-NKG2C+ fraction was also led by these clonotypes in four donors.

The source is a woman between 18 and 29 years old in good health. The chain carries TRBV13 and TRBJ2-1; possibly TRBD2 for D (6 bases). Sequencing was carried out using PBMCs. The DNA for the CDR3 is TGTGCCAGCAGCTCGCCCGGGACTGATGGCTATGAGCAGTTCTTC. Translated, it gives CASSSPGTDGYEQFF.